These 28 T cell receptor beta chains were all obtained from the same sample, sequenced in a study of STAT5B mutations in CD4+ large granular lymphocyte leukemia. Profiled with immunoSEQ multiplex PCR; TCRdb holds only in-frame clones, not every one. The sample yields approximately 30,000 clones, 65% to 70% seen once. The sample comprised CD4+ T cells from blood buffy coats. The receptor source for this set is a human donor in good health.

The V call is TRBV13, the J call TRBJ1-2, with 7 bases fitting TRBD1. CDR3 size: 14 residues. V lost 6 bases and J lost 0; bases outside the gene matches: 4. The V gene's germline CDR1 is PRHDT and CDR2 FYEKMQ (reference sequence). DNA for the CDR3: TGTGCCAGCAGTTTCGGGACAGCTAACTATGGCTACACCTTC. It encodes CASSFGTANYGYTF.

This chain joins TRBV29-1 and TRBJ1-5; D is possibly TRBD1 (6 bases). Trimming pared 5 bases from V and 5 bases from J, leaving 10 bases between. This CDR3 is 12 amino acids long. Germline values: CDR1 SQVTM, CDR2 ANQGSEA. The CDR3 region is CSVSDSYQPQHF. The CDR3 DNA follows: TGCAGCGTTTCGGACAGCTATCAGCCCCAGCATTTT.

V and J are TRBV6-1 and TRBJ2-3; D is possibly TRBD1 (6 bases). The CDR3 runs to 15 residues. V was clipped by 10 bases and J by 4 bases, with 21 bases between them. Germline V gives CDR1 MNHNS, CDR2 SASEGT. The CDR3 loop reads CAINRVSFMSDTQYF. The CDR3 bases are TGTGCCATCAACAGGGTTTCGTTTATGTCAGATACGCAGTATTTT.

This sequence joins TRBV29-1 and TRBJ2-2; the match to TRBD2 covers 7 bases. This CDR3 contains 15 residues. The junction had 10 bases not matched to a gene; V was cut back by 5 bases and J by 4 bases. Germline CDR1 is SQVTM and CDR2 is ANQGSEA. The CDR3 is CSVSVRGRGTGELFF. For the CDR3, the DNA is TGCAGCGTTTCGGTACGCGGGAGAGGCACCGGGGAGCTGTTTTTT.

The chain has TRBV27 and TRBJ2-1, with a weak D call TRBD2 (8 bases). The CDR3 sequence is 17 residues long. CDR1 is MNHEY, CDR2 SMNVEV, per germline (reference sequence). V was trimmed by 7 bases and J by 6 bases, leaving 25 bases between them. The CDR3 nucleotides read TGTGCCAGCACATCGGGGGGAGCGGGGGCAGGGGGCAATGAGCAGTTCTTC. It codes for CASTSGGAGAGGNEQFF.

The chain uses TRBV9 and TRBJ2-3, with D perhaps TRBD1 or TRBD2 (5 bases each). Germline assignment: CDR1 SGDLS and CDR2 YYNGEE. This CDR3 has 14 amino acids. V lost 3 bases and J lost 0, with 8 bases in between. The CDR3 DNA sequence: TGTGCCAGCAGCGCGGGGCCTAGCACAGATACGCAGTATTTT. This gives the protein CASSAGPSTDTQYF.

The V call is TRBV5-6, the J call TRBJ1-2; no clear D. V was pared by 2 bases and J by 2 bases, with 10 bases between. The CDR3 consists of 14 residues. CDR1 and CDR2 (germline): SGHDT, YYEEEE. The DNA for the CDR3 is TGTGCCAGCAGCTTCCGAGAGTCGAACTATGGCTACACCTTC. Translating it yields CASSFRESNYGYTF.

V and J are TRBV4-1 and TRBJ1-5, with a weak D call TRBD1 (6 bases). With 5 bases removed from V and 1 base from J, the gap between germline ends came to 15 bases. CDR3 length equals 16 residues. Germline V gene sequence: CDR1 MGHRA, CDR2 YSYEKL. CDR3 amino acids: CASSTIGGSSNQPQHF. The DNA for the CDR3 is TGCGCCAGCAGCACAATAGGGGGATCGAGCAATCAGCCCCAGCATTTT.

The rearrangement links TRBV19 to TRBJ1-1; D gene uncertain. The V end was cut by 5 bases, the J end by 4 bases, with 17 bases between. Germline lookup yields CDR1 LNHDA and CDR2 SQIVND (reference sequence). The CDR3 has 15 amino acids. The CDR3 DNA sequence: TGTGCCAGTAGTCCATCCATGACGTCGCTCACTGAAGCTTTCTTT. Its protein product is CASSPSMTSLTEAFF.

The chain combines TRBV6-1 with TRBJ2-1, with 9 bases matching TRBD1. The CDR3 is 15 amino acids. Germline loops: CDR1 MNHNS, CDR2 SASEGT. The ends lost 3 bases at V and 7 bases at J; junction bases unmatched: 7. The CDR3 bases are TGTGCCAGCAGTGAGAGGTGGGACAGGGTAAATGAGCAGTTCTTC. It encodes CASSERWDRVNEQFF.

The chain combines TRBV7-3 with TRBJ1-1, with TRBD1 as a possible D gene (5 bases). Trimming took 0 bases from V and 4 from J, leaving 9 bases between them. Germline loops: CDR1 SGHTA, CDR2 FQGTGA. The CDR3 loop spans 14 amino acids. The CDR3 nucleotides read TGTGCCAGCAGCTTAACAGGGGCGGCCACTGAAGCTTTCTTT. This codes for CASSLTGAATEAFF.

This clone has only a few counts. V gene TRBV2 combines with J gene TRBJ1-1; the D gene is possibly TRBD1 (5 bases). The CDR3 has 13 residues. Looked up from germline, CDR1 is SNHLY and CDR2 is FYNNEI. The V end was cut by 4 bases, the J end by 0 bases, with 6 bases between. This chain's CDR3 is CASSVDMNTEAFF. CDR3 nucleotide sequence: TGTGCCAGCAGTGTGGACATGAACACTGAAGCTTTCTTT.

This chain connects TRBV6-1 to TRBJ1-5; tentative D call: TRBD1 (5 bases). CDR1 is MNHNS, CDR2 SASEGT, per germline. The CDR3 runs to 13 residues. V was clipped by 7 bases and J by 5 bases, with 12 bases between them. CDR3 region: CASTKGGDQPQHF. CDR3 DNA: TGTGCCAGCACTAAGGGAGGGGATCAGCCCCAGCATTTT.

The chain combines TRBV15 with TRBJ2-5; tentatively, D is TRBD1 (6 bases). V lost 0 bases and J 4 bases, leaving 12 bases between the germline ends. In germline, CDR1 is LNHNV, CDR2 YYDKDF (reference sequence). The CDR3 extends over 15 amino acids. CDR3 in amino acids: CATSRDLTGRETQYF. DNA of the CDR3: TGTGCCACCAGCAGAGATCTAACAGGGAGAGAGACCCAGTACTTC.

V is TRBV2 and J is TRBJ2-2; TRBD2 might be the D (6 bases). This CDR3 contains 14 residues. With 8 bases removed from V and 3 bases from J, the gap between germline ends came to 13 bases. Germline V gene lookup returns CDR1 SNHLY and CDR2 FYNNEI. CDR3 amino acids: CASGTLLDTGELFF. The CDR3 region has the DNA TGTGCCAGCGGGACTCTCCTAGACACCGGGGAGCTGTTTTTT.

The rearrangement uses TRBV4-2 and TRBJ2-3, with D perhaps TRBD2 (6 bases). The CDR3 spans 14 residues. V lost 0 bases to trimming and J lost 6 bases, with 10 bases between them. Per the germline V gene, CDR1 is LGHNA and CDR2 is YNFKEQ. The CDR3 spells CASSQEQSGDTQYF. Written as DNA, the CDR3 is TGTGCCAGCAGCCAAGAGCAGAGCGGGGATACGCAGTATTTT.

The chain has TRBV7-3 and TRBJ2-5, with D possibly being TRBD1 (6 bases). The germline V gene encodes CDR1 SGHTA and CDR2 FQGTGA. CDR3 length: 13 residues. Trimming pared 3 bases from V and 4 bases from J, leaving 9 bases between. The CDR3 DNA sequence: TGTGCCAGCAGCTTGGGGGCGCGAGAGACCCAGTACTTC. It translates to CASSLGARETQYF.

This clone was seen only a few times. The J gene is TRBJ1-1, the V gene TRBV10-3; D may be TRBD1 (5 bases). Trimming stripped 8 bases from V and 1 base from J, with 17 bases between. CDR1 and CDR2 (germline): ENHRY, SYGVKD. There are 15 residues in the CDR3. CDR3 coding DNA: TGTGCCATCTCGGGAGGTTTCGGACAGAACACTGAAGCTTTCTTT. This codes for CAISGGFGQNTEAFF.

This clone has just one count. The limits of the CDR3 on the DNA are not certain, so only TCRdb's listed CDR3 is given. The V call is TRBV10-3, the J call TRBJ2-7; TRBD1, the table's D call, lacks a check against the DNA. With termini counted, the CDR3 has 17 amino acids. The germline CDR1 and CDR2 sequences are ENHRY and SYGVKD. The CDR3 loop reads CAISDFRGTGKTYEQYF.

The V gene is TRBV13, the J gene TRBJ2-1; no definite D call. Germline-derived CDR1 and CDR2 are PRHDT and FYEKMQ (reference sequence). CDR3 length: 14 residues. Trimming cost V 3 bases and J 8 bases, with 14 bases left between them. As DNA, the CDR3 is TGTGCCAGCAGCTTCCAGGACCTTACCCATGAGCAGTTCTTC. Translated: CASSFQDLTHEQFF. Variable domain in full (rest from reference TRBV13 and TRBJ2-1): AAGVIQSPRHLIKEKRETATLKCYPIPRHDTVYWYQQGPGQDPQFLISFYEKMQSDKGSIPDRFSAQQFSDYHSELNMSSLELGDSALYFCASSFQDLTHEQFFGPGTRLTVL.

The V and J genes are TRBV11-2 and TRBJ1-2; the D gene is possibly TRBD1 (5 bases). Trimming took 5 bases from V and 3 from J, leaving 19 bases between them. Germline V lookup: CDR1 SGHAT, CDR2 FQNNGV. CDR3 length equals 16 residues. CDR3 DNA: TGTGCCAGCAGCCCATCTCCCTGGGGGGGAGACTATGGCTACACCTTC. Translated, it gives CASSPSPWGGDYGYTF.

This chain links TRBV5-1 with TRBJ2-7, with 7 bases fitting TRBD1. The CDR3 length is 14 residues. V shed 0 bases, J shed 2 bases, and the junction held 2 bases outside the gene matches. Germline values: CDR1 SGHRS, CDR2 YFSETQ. CDR3 DNA sequence: TGCGCCAGCAGCTTGGGGGACAGTCCCTACGAGCAGTACTTC. Protein: CASSLGDSPYEQYF.

The chain recombines TRBV29-1 with TRBJ2-1; TRBD2 agrees at 14 bases. The CDR3 totals 14 residues. Germline V gene lookup returns CDR1 SQVTM and CDR2 ANQGSEA. With V trimmed by 7 bases and J by 7 bases, 6 bases remained unmatched. The CDR3 sequence: CSALTSGGVNEQFF. The CDR3 DNA is TGCAGCGCTCTGACTAGCGGGGGGGTAAATGAGCAGTTCTTC.

This clone was counted between two and nine times. The rearrangement joins TRBV6-5 to TRBJ1-4, with unresolved D. Germline V CDR1 and CDR2: MNHEY, SVGAGI. CDR3 length: 12 amino acids. V lost 7 bases to trimming and J lost 7 bases, with 10 bases between them. CDR3 nucleotides: TGTGCCAGCACCAACCTAGGTGAAAAACTGTTTTTT. Residues: CASTNLGEKLFF.

This chain uses TRBV29-1 with TRBJ2-3; 7 positions agree with TRBD1. With 8 bases clipped from V and 1 base from J, the junction kept 9 bases outside the gene matches. The CDR3 is 14 amino acids. Germline-derived CDR1 and CDR2 are SQVTM and ANQGSEA. The CDR3 region is CSTTGQAGTDTQYF. In DNA, the CDR3 is TGCAGCACCACAGGACAGGCCGGCACAGATACGCAGTATTTT.

The V and J genes are TRBV2 and TRBJ2-5; 7 bases align to TRBD1. The V gene end was trimmed by 8 bases and the J gene end by 4 bases; junction bases not matched to a gene: 4. Per the germline V gene, CDR1 is SNHLY and CDR2 is FYNNEI. The CDR3 consists of 12 residues. In nucleotides, the CDR3 is TGTGCCAGCCAGGGGGTAGGAGAGACCCAGTACTTC. It specifies CASQGVGETQYF.

This clone came up a few times. The V gene is TRBV9, the J gene TRBJ2-1; 12 nucleotides agree with TRBD2. V was clipped by 4 bases and J by 12 bases; unmatched bases: 11. Germline CDR1 reads SGDLS; CDR2 reads YYNGEE. This CDR3 is 15 amino acids long. The CDR3 here is CASSPGVGLAGSQFF. In DNA form, the CDR3 reads TGTGCCAGCAGCCCAGGAGTCGGACTAGCGGGGTCGCAGTTCTTC.

This clone is medium-sized by share. V usage is TRBV11-2 and J usage is TRBJ1-2; D is possibly TRBD1 (5 bases). The germline CDR1 and CDR2 sequences are SGHAT and FQNNGV. Trimming stripped 4 bases from V and 4 bases from J, with 19 bases between. This CDR3 is 16 amino acids long. The CDR3 protein is CASSSLKGRPGYGYTF. For the CDR3, the DNA is TGTGCCAGCAGCTCCCTCAAGGGACGACCTGGCTATGGCTACACCTTC.